These 29 T cell receptor beta chains share one sample of origin, sequenced in a study of T cells in women clearing cervical HPV infection. Clones were read by immunoSEQ multiplex PCR, and TCRdb kept only the in-frame ones, dropping some. The sample has about 39,000 clones; the top ten hold approximately 4.8%. Sequencing was done on a sample of blood buffy coat. Receptors originate from a woman aged 18-69 years with a cervical HPV16 infection that either progressed to CIN3+ or cleared (not recorded which).

The sequenced CDR3 bases are TGTGCCAGCAGTGACGGGACAGCTAATCAGCCC. This sequence encodes CASSDGTANQP. The whole CDR3 sequence reads CASSDGTANQPQHF. The V gene is TRBV5-6, the J gene TRBJ1-5; 7 bases fit TRBD1. The read finishes 3 residues shy of the CDR3 end, and the germline J gene is used to complete it. V lost 5 bases, J lost 4 bases, and 6 bases stayed unmatched. This CDR3 spans 14 amino acids. CDR1 and CDR2 from the germline V gene are SGHDT and YYEEEE.

A word on this clone: The CDR3 end lies 3 residues beyond the end of the read and is filled in from the germline J gene. This chain uses TRBV13 with TRBJ1-3; 7 nucleotides agree with TRBD1. The V gene's germline CDR1 is PRHDT and CDR2 FYEKMQ (reference sequence). The CDR3 is 12 residues long. The trim removed 10 bases at V and 5 bases at J, leaving 5 bases unmatched. CDR3 bases read: TGTGCCACCTGGGACAGCCGAAACACC. This codes for CATWDSRNT. The full CDR3 protein is CATWDSRNTIYF.

A remark on this clone: The read halts 3 residues ahead of the CDR3 end, with the missing end drawn from the germline J gene. J is TRBJ1-1 and V is TRBV11-3, with no clear D. V was shortened by 5 bases and J by 1 base, with 11 bases between the two germline ends. This CDR3 spans 14 amino acids. From germline, CDR1 is SGHNT and CDR2 YENEEA. The CDR3 spells CASSSRIGNTEAFF. CDR3 DNA (partial): TGTGCCAGCAGCAGCCGTATTGGGAACACTGAA.

Details on this clone: The CDR3 goes on 3 residues after the read ends, and that part is filled in from the germline J gene. The chain couples TRBV2 to TRBJ2-7; TRBD2 aligns across 12 bases. The germline gives CDR1 SNHLY, CDR2 FYNNEI. The CDR3 covers 17 residues. V was clipped by 4 bases and J by 1 base; unmatched bases: 8. The part of the CDR3 DNA that was read is TGTGCCAGCAGTGTCCGACTAGCGGGGGCGCAATCCTACGAG. As protein: CASSVRLAGAQSYE. The CDR3 as a whole reads CASSVRLAGAQSYEQYF.

Worth noting for this clone: The CDR3 end is not reached by the read, which stops 3 residues before it; the germline J gene fills it in. J is TRBJ2-1 and V is TRBV5-6, with 7 bases aligning to TRBD1. The J segment lost 3 bases and the V segment lost 5 bases, leaving 2 bases of the junction unmatched. CDR3 size: 13 residues. CDR1 and CDR2 from the germline V gene are SGHDT and YYEEEE. CDR3 DNA (partial): TGTGCCAGCAGACGGACAGGCTACAATGAG. Its translation is CASRRTGYNE. The CDR3 as a whole reads CASRRTGYNEQFF. Complete variable domain (other parts from reference TRBV5-6 and TRBJ2-1): DAGVTQSPTHLIKTRGQQVTLRCSPKSGHDTVSWYQQALGQGPQFIFQYYEEEERQRGNFPDRFSGHQFPNYSSELNVNALLLGDSALYLCASRRTGYNEQFFGPGTRLTVL.

About this clone: The CDR3 is cut off 3 residues early in the read; its end comes from the germline J gene. J is TRBJ1-2 and V is TRBV28; 7 nucleotides align to TRBD1. The CDR3 runs 13 residues. V dropped 2 bases and J dropped 3; count of bases not matched to a gene: 0. The germline gives CDR1 MDHEN, CDR2 SYDVKM. This CDR3 reads CASSLTGDYGYTF. Partial CDR3 DNA: TGTGCCAGCAGTTTAACAGGGGACTATGGC.

With respect to this clone: Sequencing ends 3 residues short of the CDR3 end; the germline J gene provides the rest. J is TRBJ2-1 and V is TRBV7-3; D is possibly TRBD2 (6 bases). CDR1 SGHTA and CDR2 FQGTGA come from the germline V gene. The CDR3 is 15 amino acids. V was cut by 5 bases and J by 5 bases, with 16 bases left in between. CDR3 in amino acids: CASSPIGLSDNEQFF. The part of the CDR3 DNA that was read is TGTGCCAGCAGCCCCATTGGACTATCCGACAATGAG.

As regards this clone: The read terminates 3 residues before the CDR3 end, so the remaining end is supplied by the germline J gene. The chain recombines TRBV19 with TRBJ1-5; the match to TRBD1 covers 7 bases. Germline-derived CDR1 and CDR2 are LNHDA and SQIVND (reference sequence). The V segment lost 2 bases and the J segment 7 bases; nucleotides outside the gene matches: 5. The CDR3 runs 14 residues. The CDR3 region is CASSIRQGEQPQHF. The DNA read from the CDR3 is TGTGCCAGTAGTATAAGGCAGGGGGAACAGCCC.

A note on this clone: The read stops 3 residues short of the end of the CDR3; the missing end is completed from the germline J gene. V gene TRBV7-2 combines with J gene TRBJ1-5; the D gene is possibly TRBD1 (5 bases). CDR1 and CDR2 from the germline V gene are SGHTA and FQGNSA. The CDR3 spans 15 residues. The germline V and J ends were trimmed by 5 bases and 3 bases, with 14 bases remaining between them. The CDR3 is CASSPRQGVNQPQHF. The CDR3 bases that were read are TGTGCCAGCAGCCCGAGACAAGGGGTCAATCAGCCC.

About this clone: The read stops 3 residues short of the end of the CDR3; the missing end is completed from the germline J gene. The chain couples TRBV30 to TRBJ2-5; TRBD2 aligns across 8 bases. Germline V CDR1 and CDR2: GTSNPN, SVGIG (reference sequence). CDR3 length equals 15 residues. V gave up 5 bases and J gave up 2 bases; unmatched junction bases: 10. CDR3 residues: CAWRSGAGGQETQYF. Incomplete CDR3 DNA: TGTGCCTGGCGCTCCGGGGCGGGGGGACAAGAGACC.

CDR3 DNA, as far as it was read: TGCGCCAGCAGCTCAGGAAACGCCGAAGATACG. Translated, it gives CASSSGNAEDT. The entire CDR3 sequence reads CASSSGNAEDTQYF. The rearrangement links TRBV5-1 to TRBJ2-3; D remains unclear. The missing CDR3 end, 3 residues past where the read stops, is filled in from the germline J gene. V was shortened by 3 bases and J by 5 bases, with 13 bases between the two germline ends. The CDR3 runs to 14 residues. Germline-derived CDR1 and CDR2 are SGHRS and YFSETQ.

In the case of this clone: The CDR3 end falls 3 residues outside the read, so it is completed with the germline J gene. The chain recombines TRBV9 with TRBJ2-5, with TRBD2 matching 8 bases. J gave up 5 bases and V 0 bases, and 6 bases lay outside the gene matches. The CDR3 contains 15 residues. Looked up from germline, CDR1 is SGDLS and CDR2 is YYNGEE. CDR3 region: CASSVDTSGWETQYF. CDR3 bases read: TGTGCCAGCAGCGTAGACACTAGCGGATGGGAGACC.

A remark on this clone: The read finishes 3 residues shy of the CDR3 end, and the germline J gene is used to complete it. The V and J genes are TRBV7-9 and TRBJ2-3, with D unresolved. The CDR3 has 13 amino acids. V was shortened by 4 bases and J by 1 base, with 6 bases between the two germline ends. Germline CDR1 reads SEHNR; CDR2 reads FQNEAQ (reference sequence). The part of the CDR3 DNA that was read is TGTGCCAGCAGCTACATTGGCACAGATACG. It codes for CASSYIGTDT. The CDR3 as a whole reads CASSYIGTDTQYF.

Concerning this clone: The read ends 3 residues shy of where the CDR3 ends; the end is completed using the germline J gene. The chain employs TRBV20-1 and TRBJ2-5; D gene unclear. Trimming pared 6 bases from V and 0 bases from J, leaving 17 bases between. Germline CDR1 reads DFQATT; CDR2 reads SNEGSKA (reference sequence). The CDR3 sequence is 15 residues long. CDR3: CSAVSTKADQETQYF. CDR3 bases read: TGCAGTGCGGTCTCTACGAAAGCTGACCAAGAGACC.

A remark on this clone: The sequence runs out 3 residues before the end of the CDR3; the remainder is reconstructed from the germline J gene. The genes are TRBV7-8 and TRBJ1-5; D may be TRBD1 (6 bases). The CDR3 sequence is 13 residues long. Between the trimmed V and J ends, which lost 4 bases and 4 bases, there was a span of 8 bases. From germline, CDR1 is SGHVS and CDR2 FQNEAQ. The CDR3 DNA, read in part, is TGTGCCAGCAGCTGGCAGGGGAATCAGCCC. It specifies CASSWQGNQP. The CDR3 as a whole reads CASSWQGNQPQHF.

Notes on this clone: The CDR3 goes on 3 residues after the read ends, and that part is filled in from the germline J gene. The chain uses TRBV5-1 and TRBJ2-3; 10 bases match TRBD2. The CDR3 has 15 residues. Germline V gene lookup returns CDR1 SGHRS and CDR2 YFSETQ. V trimming: 4 bases; J trimming: 2 bases; junction bases outside the gene matches: 4. CDR3 bases read: TGCGCCAGCAGCCTAGCGGGGGCCCTCACAGATACG. It translates to CASSLAGALTDT. In full, the CDR3 is CASSLAGALTDTQYF. Together with reference TRBV5-1 and TRBJ2-3, the CDR3 gives the full variable domain: KAGVTQTPRYLIKTRGQQVTLSCSPISGHRSVSWYQQTPGQGLQFLFEYFSETQRNKGNFPGRFSGRQFSNSRSEMNVSTLELGDSALYLCASSLAGALTDTQYFGPGTRLTVL.

Comments on this clone: The read terminates 3 residues ahead of where the CDR3 ends, so the germline J gene completes it. V gene TRBV5-5 combines with J gene TRBJ2-5, with 7 nucleotides matching TRBD2. The CDR3 has 14 amino acids. Germline lookup yields CDR1 SGHKS and CDR2 YYEKEE (reference sequence). V was clipped by 4 bases and J by 4 bases; unmatched bases: 7. CDR3 protein: CASSQGWGGETQYF. The CDR3 DNA, read in part, is TGTGCCAGCAGCCAAGGGTGGGGGGGAGAGACC.

As for this clone: The sequenced fragment ends 3 residues before the CDR3 boundary, so the rest is inferred from the germline J gene. The rearrangement uses TRBV29-1 and TRBJ2-1; D is ambiguous. CDR1 and CDR2 from the germline V gene are SQVTM and ANQGSEA. CDR3 length: 11 amino acids. Trimming stripped 3 bases from V and 8 bases from J, with 8 bases between. The sequenced CDR3 bases are TGCAGCGTTGACAGGATTCATGAG. The encoded protein is CSVDRIHE. The entire CDR3 reads CSVDRIHEQFF.

To note about this clone: The missing CDR3 end, 3 residues past where the read stops, is filled in from the germline J gene. The chain joins TRBV7-9 to TRBJ1-3; D remains ambiguous. Germline CDR1 is SEHNR and CDR2 is FQNEAQ (reference sequence). The CDR3 contains 14 residues. Trimming cost V 1 base and J 5 bases, with 9 bases left between them. The part of the CDR3 DNA that was read is TGTGCCAGCAGCTTAGGAGGGTATAGAAACACC. This encodes CASSLGGYRNT. The entire CDR3 is CASSLGGYRNTIYF.

Remarks on this clone: Read coverage stops 3 residues before the CDR3 terminus; the germline J gene supplies the remainder. The chain employs TRBV14 and TRBJ1-6; 8 positions agree with TRBD1. CDR3 size: 16 residues. Per germline, CDR1 SGHDN and CDR2 FVKESK. Germline trimming cut 3 bases from V and 4 bases from J; bases unmatched to any gene: 5. CDR3: CASSHIQGAYNSPLHF. The CDR3 bases that were read are TGTGCCAGCAGCCATATCCAGGGGGCATATAATTCACCC.

Worth noting for this clone: The CDR3 end is not reached by the read, which stops 3 residues before it; the germline J gene fills it in. V and J are TRBV20-1 and TRBJ1-5, with unresolved D. Per the germline V gene, CDR1 is DFQATT and CDR2 is SNEGSKA (reference sequence). V was cut by 6 bases and J by 3 bases, with 18 bases left in between. The CDR3 runs 15 residues. CDR3 protein: CSARGKAVFNQPQHF. CDR3 bases read: TGCAGTGCCCGGGGAAAAGCCGTCTTCAATCAGCCC.

With regard to this clone: Sequencing ends 3 residues short of the CDR3 end; the germline J gene provides the rest. This chain uses TRBV11-2 with TRBJ2-7, with TRBD1 matching over 9 bases. This CDR3 comprises 14 residues. CDR1 is SGHAT, CDR2 FQNNGV, per germline. Trimming took 3 bases from V and 6 from J; bases not matched to a gene: 6. The CDR3 here is CASSFRDRVPEQYF. The CDR3 bases that were read are TGTGCCAGCAGCTTCCGGGACAGGGTTCCCGAG. The variable domain in full, with the rest retrieved from reference TRBV11-2 and TRBJ2-7, is EAGVAQSPRYKIIEKRQSVAFWCNPISGHATLYWYQQILGQGPKLLIQFQNNGVVDDSQLPKDRFSAERLKGVDSTLKIQPAKLEDSAVYLCASSFRDRVPEQYFGPGTRLTVT.

The CDR3: CASSLAGGGYGYTF. The sequenced part of the CDR3 DNA is TGTGCCAGCAGCTTAGCAGGGGGAGGCTATGGC. The rearrangement joins TRBV7-9 to TRBJ1-2, with D possibly being TRBD1 (6 bases). The read finishes 3 residues shy of the CDR3 end, and the germline J gene is used to complete it. V was cut by 0 bases and J by 4 bases, with 9 bases left in between. CDR1 is SEHNR and CDR2 is FQNEAQ in the germline V gene (reference sequence). The CDR3 consists of 14 residues.

Of note for this clone: The read comes to an end 3 residues before the CDR3 does, leaving the germline J gene to fill in the end. The V gene is TRBV13, the J gene TRBJ1-2; 10 nucleotides agree with TRBD1. Per the germline V gene, CDR1 is PRHDT and CDR2 is FYEKMQ (reference sequence). The CDR3 length is 17 residues. V shed 2 bases, J shed 1 base, and the junction held 7 bases outside the gene matches. The CDR3: CASSLLGQGKFNYGYTF. The part of the CDR3 DNA that was read is TGTGCCAGCAGCTTATTGGGACAGGGGAAATTTAACTATGGC.

Concerning this clone: The read terminates 3 residues ahead of where the CDR3 ends, so the germline J gene completes it. The chain combines TRBV19 with TRBJ2-6, with a possible D match to TRBD1 (5 bases). Trimming pared 6 bases from V and 0 bases from J, leaving 9 bases between. Germline-derived CDR1 and CDR2 are LNHDA and SQIVND (reference sequence). The CDR3 covers 15 residues. The CDR3 DNA, read in part, is TGTGCCAGTAGGGTAGGGGCCTCTGGGGCCAACGTC. This gives the protein CASRVGASGANV. In full, the CDR3 reads CASRVGASGANVLTF.

As regards this clone: The read comes to an end 3 residues before the CDR3 does, leaving the germline J gene to fill in the end. The J gene is TRBJ1-1, the V gene TRBV7-8; possible D gene TRBD1, 6 bases. Germline CDR1 is SGHVS and CDR2 is FQNEAQ. Trimming took 0 bases from V and 6 from J, leaving 11 bases between them. The CDR3 spans 14 residues. CDR3 amino acids: CASSLAGGLSEAFF. CDR3 DNA, as far as it was read: TGTGCCAGCAGCTTAGCAGGGGGTCTATCTGAA.

Concerning this clone itself: The observed sequence ends 3 residues before the CDR3 terminus, with the missing tail filled in from the germline J gene. This chain uses TRBV10-1 with TRBJ2-7; 11 bases map to TRBD2. This CDR3 has 15 residues. The junction had 5 bases not matched to a gene; V was cut back by 2 bases and J by 5 bases. CDR1 is WNHNN and CDR2 is SYGVQD in the germline V gene (reference sequence). The covered CDR3 bases are TGCGCCAGCAGTGAGGCACTAGCGGGGGCCCACGAG. It specifies CASSEALAGAHE. The whole CDR3 is CASSEALAGAHEQYF.

Comment on this clone: The read falls 3 residues short of the CDR3 end, and the missing part is taken from the germline J gene. The chain employs TRBV19 and TRBJ1-6, with D tentatively TRBD1 (6 bases). Trimming stripped 6 bases from V and 7 bases from J, with 13 bases between. CDR1 and CDR2 from the germline V gene are LNHDA and SQIVND (reference sequence). The CDR3 runs to 14 residues. The CDR3 region is CASSAADSNSPLHF. The DNA read from the CDR3 is TGTGCCAGTAGCGCCGCGGACAGCAATTCACCC. The variable domain in full, with the rest retrieved from reference TRBV19 and TRBJ1-6, is DGGITQSPKYLFRKEGQNVTLSCEQNLNHDAMYWYRQDPGQGLRLIYYSQIVNDFQKGDIAEGYSVSREKKESFPLTVTSAQKNPTAFYLCASSAADSNSPLHFGNGTRLTVT.

Points on this clone: Coverage ceases 3 residues before the CDR3 finishes, and the germline J gene fills in the end. The rearrangement joins TRBV20-1 to TRBJ1-1; perhaps TRBD1 as D (5 bases). The germline gives CDR1 DFQATT, CDR2 SNEGSKA (reference sequence). The V gene lost 1 base and the J gene lost 4 bases, with 13 bases spanning the gap. The CDR3 has 14 residues. The CDR3 DNA, read in part, is TGCAGTGCTAGAGCGGGAGGCGGGGGCACTGAA. As protein: CSARAGGGGTE. Given in full, the CDR3 is CSARAGGGGTEAFF.